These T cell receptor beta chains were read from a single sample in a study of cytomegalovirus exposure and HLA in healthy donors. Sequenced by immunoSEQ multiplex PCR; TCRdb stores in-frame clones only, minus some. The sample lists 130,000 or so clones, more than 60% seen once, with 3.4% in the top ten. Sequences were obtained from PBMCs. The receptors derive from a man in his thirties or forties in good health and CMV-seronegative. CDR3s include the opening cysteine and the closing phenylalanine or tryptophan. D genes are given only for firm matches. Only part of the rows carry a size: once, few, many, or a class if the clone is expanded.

CDR3: CASSLNTGWRGEPQHF
DNA: TGTGCCAGCAGCTTGAACACCGGATGGAGGGGCGAGCCCCAGCATTTT
D: .
size: .
J: TRBJ1-5
V: TRBV5-6
length: 16

CDR3: CASSPRTGGGQPQHF
DNA: TGTGCCAGCAGCCCGAGGACAGGCGGGGGGCAGCCCCAGCATTTT
D: TRBD1
size: .
J: TRBJ1-5
V: TRBV5-6
length: 15

CDR3: CSTTVTANTEAFF
DNA: TGCAGCACCACGGTGACAGCAAACACTGAAGCTTTCTTT
D: .
size: once
J: TRBJ1-1
V: TRBV29-1
length: 13

CDR3: CASSLVSGRVPETQYF
DNA: TGTGCCAGCAGCTTAGTATCGGGCAGGGTACCCGAGACCCAGTACTTC
D: .
size: .
J: TRBJ2-5
V: TRBV7-2
length: 16

CDR3: CASSSGVGPSF
DNA: TGTGCCAGCAGTTCAGGAGTGGGGCCTAGTTTC
D: .
size: .
J: TRBJ2-7
V: TRBV7-9
length: 11

CDR3: CASSEGARGDGYTF
DNA: TGTGCCAGCAGTGAAGGGGCTCGGGGTGATGGCTACACCTTC
D: .
size: .
J: TRBJ1-2
V: TRBV6-1
length: 14

CDR3: CASRATGTAYGYTF
DNA: TGTGCCAGCAGGGCGACCGGGACAGCCTATGGCTACACCTTC
D: TRBD1
size: .
J: TRBJ1-2
V: TRBV6-5
length: 14

CDR3: CASRIRREDGYTF
DNA: TGTGCCAGTAGAATTCGGAGGGAGGATGGCTACACCTTC
D: .
size: .
J: TRBJ1-2
V: TRBV19
length: 13

CDR3: CASRDGLNQPQHF
DNA: TGTGCCAGTAGAGACGGGTTGAATCAGCCCCAGCATTTT
D: .
size: .
J: TRBJ1-5
V: TRBV19
length: 13

CDR3: CASSEGQGASQPQHF
DNA: TGTGCCAGCAGTGAAGGACAGGGGGCTAGTCAGCCCCAGCATTTT
D: TRBD1
size: .
J: TRBJ1-5
V: TRBV6-1
length: 15

CDR3: CSVGWRGEKLFF
DNA: TGCAGCGTCGGTTGGCGGGGGGAAAAACTGTTTTTT
D: .
size: few
J: TRBJ1-4
V: TRBV29-1
length: 12

CDR3: CASSITQQGAFYGYTF
DNA: TGTGCCAGTAGTATCACTCAACAGGGGGCTTTCTATGGCTACACCTTC
D: TRBD1
size: .
J: TRBJ1-2
V: TRBV19
length: 16

CDR3: CASSLGLGNTIYF
DNA: TGTGCCAGCAGCTTAGGTCTTGGAAACACCATATATTTT
D: .
size: .
J: TRBJ1-3
V: TRBV7-9
length: 13

CDR3: CASSDSGVYEQYF
DNA: TGTGCCAGCAGTGATTCGGGAGTCTACGAGCAGTACTTC
D: .
size: .
J: TRBJ2-7
V: TRBV25-1
length: 13

CDR3: CASSSGTSGELLSTDTQYF
DNA: TGTGCCAGCAGCTCCGGGACTAGCGGGGAGCTCCTTAGCACAGATACGCAGTATTTT
D: TRBD2
size: .
J: TRBJ2-3
V: TRBV5-8
length: 19

CDR3: CSVVAGYTEAFF
DNA: TGCAGCGTTGTGGCAGGGTACACTGAAGCTTTCTTT
D: .
size: .
J: TRBJ1-1
V: TRBV29-1
length: 12

CDR3: CASRPSVTDTQYF
DNA: TGTGCCAGCAGACCCTCGGTCACAGATACGCAGTATTTT
D: .
size: .
J: TRBJ2-3
V: TRBV9
length: 13

CDR3: CAWSSRNQPQHF
DNA: TGTGCCTGGAGTTCCCGGAATCAGCCCCAGCATTTT
D: .
size: .
J: TRBJ1-5
V: TRBV30
length: 12

CDR3: CASSLRRRAGYQPQHF
DNA: TGTGCCAGCAGTCTAAGGAGGAGGGCAGGGTATCAGCCCCAGCATTTT
D: .
size: .
J: TRBJ1-5
V: TRBV28
length: 16

CDR3: CASSYWGGTEAFF
DNA: TGTGCCAGCAGTTACTGGGGAGGGACTGAAGCTTTCTTT
D: .
size: .
J: TRBJ1-1
V: TRBV6-5
length: 13

CDR3: CASSQVAGGPWPQHF
DNA: TGCGCCAGCAGCCAAGTGGCAGGGGGCCCTTGGCCCCAGCATTTT
D: TRBD1
size: .
J: TRBJ1-5
V: TRBV4-3
length: 15

CDR3: CASSLTGVGTDTQYF
DNA: TGTGCCAGCAGTTTAACGGGGGTAGGCACAGATACGCAGTATTTT
D: .
size: once
J: TRBJ2-3
V: TRBV28
length: 15

CDR3: CASWDFTDTQYF
DNA: TGTGCCAGTTGGGACTTCACAGATACGCAGTATTTT
D: .
size: .
J: TRBJ2-3
V: TRBV19
length: 12

CDR3: CASSYADRGISQSSYEQYF
DNA: TGTGCCAGCAGCTACGCAGACAGGGGGATCTCCCAGAGCTCCTACGAGCAGTACTTC
D: TRBD1
size: .
J: TRBJ2-7
V: TRBV5-5
length: 19